The clone carrying this TCR beta chain occurred once. In terms of age and location, participants ranged from roughly 18 to 100 years and lived in 24 US areas. Participant reports of clinical history set cohort assignment. The sample comes from a study of blood T cell repertoires in COVID-19. Background on the study: COVID-19 samples collected from the United States, Italy and Spain covered acute and convalescent phases.

J was trimmed by 7 bases and V by 5 bases; bases with no gene match: 13. Germline CDR1 is MNHEY and CDR2 is SVGEGT. The CDR3 runs to 15 residues. Original processing notes: The authors estimated nucleated cell counts from reference gene primer amplification. Only in-frame clones appear in the TCRdb table, and some are missing; sequencing was by immunoSEQ multiplex PCR. Clone size and the V and J calls come from that table; the DNA yielded D and trimming. This table has roughly 180,000 clones, about 80% appearing once. The material sequenced was PBMCs or T cells enriched from blood (not recorded which). The chain has TRBV6-2 or TRBV6-3 and TRBJ2-7; 8 nucleotides agree with TRBD1. The TCR sequence derives from a man aged 50 to 60 who had recovered from COVID-19. In nucleotides, the CDR3 is TGTGCCAGCAGTCCCCTGGGACAGGCCCAATCGGAGCAGTACTTC. It encodes CASSPLGQAQSEQYF.